Described below is a single TCR beta chain sequence and its context. An end of the junction does not agree with germline; a read error may underlie this. This CDR3 is 15 amino acids long. Germline assignment: CDR1 MDHEN and CDR2 SYDVKM. This record belongs to a study of glioma-infiltrating T cells. The iRepertoire nested amplicon-rescue multiplex PCR amplified TCR alpha and beta CDR3s from RNA. TCRdb analysed the multiplex PCR reads with MiXCR anew, one entry per CDR3 protein. The sample carries about 140,000 distinct CDR3 sequences, about two fifths recorded once. V and J are TRBV28 and TRBJ2-7; TRBD1 is a possible D gene (5 bases). This TCR came from a human donor with low-grade glioma or glioblastoma, undergoing nonglioma brain surgery, or in good health (not recorded which). Sample: glioma tissue, nonneoplastic brain tissue, or PBMCs (not recorded which). CDR3 DNA: TGTGCCAGCAGTTTATATACAGGTAGCCCCTACGATCAGTACTTC. Encoded protein: CASSLYTGSPYDQYF.